The 3 T cell receptor beta chains in this list originate from one sample, sequenced in a study of PD-1 blockade in classical Hodgkin lymphoma. Using immunoSEQ multiplex PCR, the repertoire was profiled, and TCRdb retains in-frame clones only, with some absent. The sample lists about 40,000 clones, under 75% occurring once. Each patient's relapse followed autologous stem cell transplantation, and brentuximab vedotin exposure varied. The sample here was peripheral blood mononuclear cells (PBMCs), taken at baseline. These receptors originate from a human donor with classical Hodgkin lymphoma.

The chain is built from TRBV25-1 and TRBJ2-3, with D unresolved. The CDR3 totals 12 residues. Germline CDR1 reads MGHDK; CDR2 reads SYGVNS. V was trimmed by 5 bases and J by 7 bases, leaving 10 bases between them. The CDR3 DNA sequence: TGTGCCAGCAGTCTTGGGTGGTATACGCAGTATTTT. This gives the protein CASSLGWYTQYF.

The chain recombines TRBV7-2 with TRBJ2-5; the D gene is possibly TRBD2 (6 bases). The CDR3 sequence is 15 residues long. The ends were cut back, 0 bases at V and 4 bases at J, with 12 bases in the middle. Germline V CDR1 and CDR2: SGHTA, FQGNSA. CDR3 in amino acids: CASSLATLAGETQYF. Here the CDR3 DNA reads TGTGCCAGCAGCTTAGCGACACTAGCCGGAGAGACCCAGTACTTC.

DNA for the CDR3: TGTGCCAGCAGTGCCGGGACAGCCGCCAATGAGCAGTTCTTC. Protein: CASSAGTAANEQFF. The chain employs TRBV27 and TRBJ2-1; TRBD1 aligns across 7 bases. Germline V gene data show CDR1 as MNHEY and CDR2 as SMNVEV (reference sequence). J lost 6 bases, V lost 5 bases, and 7 bases had no gene match. The CDR3 has 14 amino acids.